This T cell receptor (beta chain) was documented in a study of CD4+ T cells in melanoma. Clones were read by immunoSEQ multiplex PCR, and TCRdb kept only the in-frame ones, dropping some. The repertoire includes 11,000 to 15,000 clones, around 70% of them detected once, and about 11% sits in the top ten. This clone is a singleton in its sample. The CDR3 contains 17 residues. The V gene lost 5 bases and the J gene lost 0 bases, with 17 bases spanning the gap. The sample comprised cells from a culture (not recorded whether cultured in vitro). This chain links TRBV23-1 with TRBJ1-3; D uncertain. TRBV23-1 counts as an open reading frame of uncertain function. The clonotype comes from a human donor with melanoma. The CDR3 reads CASSTKTKGGSGNTIYF. The CDR3 region has the DNA TGCGCCAGCAGTACTAAAACAAAGGGAGGCTCTGGAAACACCATATATTTT.